The TCR beta chain described here comes from a study of cytomegalovirus exposure and HLA in healthy donors. Turning to the study itself: A subsequent analysis stated that the roughly 130 validation repertoires were run on the same platform as the roughly 710 first-cohort repertoires.

It was the approximately 120-subject validation cohort, separate from the roughly 700-subject first cohort, to which the donors belonged. The data were produced by immunoSEQ multiplex PCR, yet TCRdb's version contains in-frame clones alone and is incomplete. The table shows under 140,000 clones, with roughly nine tenths occurring only once. General observations from the study: Testing in vitro showed a few CMV-associated chains specific for CMV antigens. A later analysis found first-cohort TCR clusters tended to co-occur in the 90 to 150 validation repertoires.

Trimming removed 0 bases at V and 6 bases at J, with 15 bases between. The V gene's germline CDR1 is SGHKS and CDR2 YYEKEE (reference sequence). This CDR3 has 15 amino acids. Regarding this clone: No antigen is known for it.

The rearrangement uses TRBV5-5 and TRBJ1-2; D perhaps matches TRBD1 (5 bases). The source material was PBMCs. The source of this sequence is a woman younger than 30 in good health and CMV-seronegative. CDR3 residues: CASSLVAGAKDGYTF. The CDR3 coding sequence is TGTGCCAGCAGCTTGGTCGCTGGGGCTAAGGATGGCTACACCTTC.